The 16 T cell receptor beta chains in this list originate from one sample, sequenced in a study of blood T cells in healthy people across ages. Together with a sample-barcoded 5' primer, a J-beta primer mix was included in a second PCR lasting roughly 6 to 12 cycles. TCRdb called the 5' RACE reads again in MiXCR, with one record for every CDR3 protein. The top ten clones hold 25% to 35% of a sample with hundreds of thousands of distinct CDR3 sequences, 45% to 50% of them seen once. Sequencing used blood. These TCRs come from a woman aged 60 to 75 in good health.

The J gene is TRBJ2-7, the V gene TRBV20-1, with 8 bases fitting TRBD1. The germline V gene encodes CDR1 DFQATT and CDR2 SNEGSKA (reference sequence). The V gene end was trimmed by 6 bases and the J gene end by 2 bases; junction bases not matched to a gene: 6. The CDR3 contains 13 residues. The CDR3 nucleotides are TGCAGTGCCACCCGACAGGGGCCCTACGAGCAGTACTTC. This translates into CSATRQGPYEQYF.

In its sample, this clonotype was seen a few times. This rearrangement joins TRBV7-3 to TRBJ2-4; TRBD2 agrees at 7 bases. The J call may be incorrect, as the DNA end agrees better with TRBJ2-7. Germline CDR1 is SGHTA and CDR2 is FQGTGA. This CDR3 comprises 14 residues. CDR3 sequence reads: CASSLKGRGDEQYF. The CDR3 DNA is TGTGCCAGCAGCTTAAAAGGCCGGGGGGACGAGCAGTACTTC.

CDR3 sequence reads: CASSLWGEAFF. The CDR3, as DNA: TGTGCCAGCAGCTTATGGGGGGAAGCTTTCTTT. This chain connects TRBV7-9 to TRBJ1-1, with D perhaps matching TRBD1 (5 bases). The V gene lost 2 bases and the J gene lost 8 bases, with 6 bases spanning the gap. CDR3 length: 11 residues. In germline, CDR1 is SEHNR, CDR2 FQNEAQ (reference sequence).

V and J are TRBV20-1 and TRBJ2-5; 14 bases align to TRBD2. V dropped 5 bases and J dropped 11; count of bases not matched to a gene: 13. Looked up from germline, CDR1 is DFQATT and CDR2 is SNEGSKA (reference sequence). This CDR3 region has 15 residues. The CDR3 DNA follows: TGCAGTGCTCCCCCGACTAGCGGGAGGGGATCTGAGCAGTACTTC. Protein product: CSAPPTSGRGSEQYF.

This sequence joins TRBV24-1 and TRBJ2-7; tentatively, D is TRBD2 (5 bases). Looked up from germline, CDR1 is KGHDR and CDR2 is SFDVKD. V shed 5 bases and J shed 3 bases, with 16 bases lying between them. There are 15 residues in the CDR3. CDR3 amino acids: CATSVGVLGDYEQYF. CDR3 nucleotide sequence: TGTGCCACCAGTGTTGGGGTCTTGGGAGACTACGAGCAGTACTTC.

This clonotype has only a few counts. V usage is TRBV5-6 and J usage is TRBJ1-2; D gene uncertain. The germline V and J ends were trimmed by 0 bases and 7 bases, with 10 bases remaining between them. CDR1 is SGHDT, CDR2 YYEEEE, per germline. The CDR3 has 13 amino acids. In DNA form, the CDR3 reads TGTGCCAGCAGCTTGGGACGTCTTGGTGGCTACACCTTC. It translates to CASSLGRLGGYTF.

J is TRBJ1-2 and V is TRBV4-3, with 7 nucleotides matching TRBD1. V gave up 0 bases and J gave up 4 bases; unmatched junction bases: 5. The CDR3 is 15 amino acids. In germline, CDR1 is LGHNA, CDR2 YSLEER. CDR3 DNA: TGCGCCAGCAGCCAAGAGGCGGGACAGTTCTATGGCTACACCTTC. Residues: CASSQEAGQFYGYTF.

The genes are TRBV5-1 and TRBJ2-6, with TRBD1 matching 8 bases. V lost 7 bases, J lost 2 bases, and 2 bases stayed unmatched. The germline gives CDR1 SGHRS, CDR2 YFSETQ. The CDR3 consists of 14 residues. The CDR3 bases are TGCGCCAGCGAGACAGGGGCTGGGGCCAACGTCCTGACTTTC. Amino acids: CASETGAGANVLTF.

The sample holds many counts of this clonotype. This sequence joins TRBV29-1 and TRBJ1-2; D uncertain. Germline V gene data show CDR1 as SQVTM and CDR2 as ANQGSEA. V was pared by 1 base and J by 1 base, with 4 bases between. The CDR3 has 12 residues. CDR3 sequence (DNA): TGCAGCGTTGAAGGCCTTAACTATGGCTACACCTTC. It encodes CSVEGLNYGYTF. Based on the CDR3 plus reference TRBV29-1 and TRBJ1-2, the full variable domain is SAVISQKPSRDICQRGTSLTIQCQVDSQVTMMFWYRQQPGQSLTLIATANQGSEATYESGFVIDKFPISRPNLTFSTLTVSNMSPEDSSIYLCSVEGLNYGYTFGSGTRLTVV.

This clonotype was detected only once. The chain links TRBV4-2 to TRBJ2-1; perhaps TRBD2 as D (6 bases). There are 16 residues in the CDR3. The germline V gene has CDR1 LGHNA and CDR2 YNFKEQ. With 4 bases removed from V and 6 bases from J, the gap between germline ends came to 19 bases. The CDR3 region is CASSLASASSGNEQFF. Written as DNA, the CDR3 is TGTGCCAGCAGCCTGGCTAGCGCCTCCTCTGGCAATGAGCAGTTCTTC.

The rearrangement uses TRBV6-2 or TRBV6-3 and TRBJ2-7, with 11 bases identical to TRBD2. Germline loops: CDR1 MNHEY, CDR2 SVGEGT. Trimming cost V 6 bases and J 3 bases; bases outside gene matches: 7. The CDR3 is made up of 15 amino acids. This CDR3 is CASSRRLAGNYEQYF. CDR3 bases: TGTGCCAGCAGCCGGCGACTAGCGGGGAACTACGAGCAGTACTTC.

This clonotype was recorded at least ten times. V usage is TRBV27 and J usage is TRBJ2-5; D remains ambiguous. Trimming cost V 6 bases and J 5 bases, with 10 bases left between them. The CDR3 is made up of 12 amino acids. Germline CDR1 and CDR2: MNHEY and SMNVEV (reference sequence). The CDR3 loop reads CASRGVGETQYF. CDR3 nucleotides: TGTGCCAGCAGAGGCGTCGGCGAGACCCAGTACTTC.

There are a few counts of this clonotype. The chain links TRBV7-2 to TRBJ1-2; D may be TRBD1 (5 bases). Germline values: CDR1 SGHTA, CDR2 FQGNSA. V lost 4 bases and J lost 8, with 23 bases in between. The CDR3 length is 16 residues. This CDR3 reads CASSSGGLGPSTGYTF. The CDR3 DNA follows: TGTGCCAGCAGCTCTGGGGGGTTGGGGCCTAGTACCGGCTACACCTTC.

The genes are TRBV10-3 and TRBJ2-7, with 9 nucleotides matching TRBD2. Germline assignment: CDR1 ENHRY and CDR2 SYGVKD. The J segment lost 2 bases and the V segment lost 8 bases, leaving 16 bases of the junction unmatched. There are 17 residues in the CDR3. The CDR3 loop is CAIVGPSGTQTPYEQYF. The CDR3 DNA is TGTGCCATCGTGGGGCCTAGCGGGACCCAGACGCCCTACGAGCAGTACTTC.

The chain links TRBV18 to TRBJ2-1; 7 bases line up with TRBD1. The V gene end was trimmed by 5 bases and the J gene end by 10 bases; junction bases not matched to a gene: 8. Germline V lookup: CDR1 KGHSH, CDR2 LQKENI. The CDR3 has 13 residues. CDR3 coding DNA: TGTGCCAGCTCATCCGGGACAGCCTACGAGCAGTTCTTC. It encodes CASSSGTAYEQFF. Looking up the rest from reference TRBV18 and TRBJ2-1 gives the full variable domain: NAGVMQNPRHLVRRRGQEARLRCSPMKGHSHVYWYRQLPEEGLKFMVYLQKENIIDESGMPKERFSAEFPKEGPSILRIQQVVRGDSAAYFCASSSGTAYEQFFGPGTRLTVL.

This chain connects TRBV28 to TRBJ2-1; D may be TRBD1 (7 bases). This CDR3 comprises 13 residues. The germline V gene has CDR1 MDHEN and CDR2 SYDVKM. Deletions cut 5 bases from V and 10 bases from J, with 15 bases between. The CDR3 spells CASSDPQGREQFF. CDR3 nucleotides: TGTGCCAGCAGTGACCCACAGGGGAGGGAGCAGTTCTTC.